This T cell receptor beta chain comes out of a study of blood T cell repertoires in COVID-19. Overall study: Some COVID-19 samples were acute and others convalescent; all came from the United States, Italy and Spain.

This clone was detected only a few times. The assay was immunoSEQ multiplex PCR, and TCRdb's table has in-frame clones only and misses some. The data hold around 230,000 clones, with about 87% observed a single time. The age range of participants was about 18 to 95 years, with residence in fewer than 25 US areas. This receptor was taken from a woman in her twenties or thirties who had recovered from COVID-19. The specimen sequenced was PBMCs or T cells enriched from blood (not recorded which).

CDR3 residues: CASSPSGGQGKMNTEAFF. CDR3 sequence (DNA): TGCGCCAGCAGCCCCTCCGGAGGACAGGGGAAAATGAACACTGAAGCTTTCTTT. The V call is TRBV5-1, the J call TRBJ1-1, with 9 positions matching TRBD1. The CDR3 runs 18 residues. Germline CDR1 and CDR2: SGHRS and YFSETQ. J was trimmed by 0 bases and V by 4 bases; bases with no gene match: 13.